Listed below are T cell receptor beta chains from one sample, sequenced in a study of regulatory T cells in long-lasting Graves disease. TCRdb redid the calling of the multiplex PCR reads with MiXCR, one entry per CDR3 protein. The top ten hold roughly 8.9% of the sample, which has around 500,000 distinct CDR3 sequences, around 13% seen once. The sample was also reused in another study, on T cells in Graves' hyperthyroidism and ophthalmopathy.

This specimen consisted of peripheral blood mononuclear cells (PBMCs), obtained at new diagnosis, from a patient treated with antithyroid drugs. The receptors originated from a woman aged 25-40 years with Graves disease. The CDR3 runs from the conserved cysteine through the conserved F or W. A D gene is named only where the DNA matches it firmly. Some rows have no size entry. The others give once, few or many, or a class for an expanded clone.

clone_size | j_call | d_call | v_call | cdr3_aa | cdr3_nt
few | TRBJ2-2 | . | TRBV7-3 | CASSSDSVNTGELFF | TGTGCCAGCAGCTCGGATAGCGTGAACACCGGGGAGCTGTTTTTT
many | TRBJ2-1 | TRBD2 | TRBV7-9 | CASSFPSGNNYNEQFF | TGTGCCAGCAGCTTTCCTAGCGGGAATAACTACAATGAGCAGTTCTTC
many | TRBJ1-1 | . | TRBV20-1 | CSARDPLRGGTEAFF | TGCAGTGCTAGAGACCCCCTTAGGGGAGGGACTGAAGCTTTCTTT
many | TRBJ2-1 | . | TRBV2 | CASSSDDNEQFF | TGTGCCAGCAGTTCGGACGACAATGAGCAGTTCTTC
many | TRBJ2-3 | TRBD2 | TRBV12-3/TRBV12-4 | CASKVLASGTSTDTQYF | TGTGCCAGCAAGGTTTTGGCTAGCGGGACTAGCACAGATACGCAGTATTTT
many | TRBJ1-4 | . | TRBV27 | CASSNLAGRNEKLFF | TGTGCCAGCAGTAACCTAGCTGGGAGAAATGAAAAACTGTTTTTT
. | TRBJ1-4 | TRBD1 | TRBV20-1 | CSPAVQGNEKLFF | TGCAGCCCTGCAGTACAGGGGAACGAAAAACTGTTTTTT
many | TRBJ2-7 | . | TRBV28 | CASKPNQGLGEQYF | TGTGCCAGCAAGCCGAACCAGGGTCTCGGCGAGCAGTACTTC
. | TRBJ2-5 | . | TRBV27 | CASSPGWVQETQYF | TGTGCCAGCAGTCCAGGATGGGTTCAAGAGACCCAGTACTTC
many | TRBJ2-7 | . | TRBV28 | CASRTAGAGVSYEQYF | TGTGCCAGCAGAACCGCCGGGGCAGGGGTCTCCTACGAGCAGTACTTC
few | TRBJ2-3 | . | TRBV7-9 | CASSFTGAADTQYF | TGTGCCAGCAGCTTCACGGGAGCGGCAGATACGCAGTATTTT
few | TRBJ1-1 | . | TRBV15 | CATSREGSQANTEAFF | TGTGCCACCAGCAGAGAAGGGAGCCAGGCGAACACTGAAGCTTTCTTT
many | TRBJ2-3 | . | TRBV9 | CASSVEGYGPGGDTQYF | TGTGCCAGCAGCGTAGAGGGGTACGGCCCCGGGGGAGATACGCAGTATTTT
many | TRBJ1-1 | . | TRBV2 | CASKGGRMNTEAFF | TGTGCCAGCAAGGGGGGCCGGATGAACACTGAAGCTTTCTTT
many | TRBJ1-2 | . | TRBV5-1 | CASSFEYGYTF | TGCGCCAGCAGCTTTGAGTATGGCTACACCTTC
many | TRBJ2-3 | . | TRBV9 | CASSVRSRELTDTQYF | TGTGCCAGCAGCGTAAGGTCTAGAGAGCTCACAGATACGCAGTATTTT